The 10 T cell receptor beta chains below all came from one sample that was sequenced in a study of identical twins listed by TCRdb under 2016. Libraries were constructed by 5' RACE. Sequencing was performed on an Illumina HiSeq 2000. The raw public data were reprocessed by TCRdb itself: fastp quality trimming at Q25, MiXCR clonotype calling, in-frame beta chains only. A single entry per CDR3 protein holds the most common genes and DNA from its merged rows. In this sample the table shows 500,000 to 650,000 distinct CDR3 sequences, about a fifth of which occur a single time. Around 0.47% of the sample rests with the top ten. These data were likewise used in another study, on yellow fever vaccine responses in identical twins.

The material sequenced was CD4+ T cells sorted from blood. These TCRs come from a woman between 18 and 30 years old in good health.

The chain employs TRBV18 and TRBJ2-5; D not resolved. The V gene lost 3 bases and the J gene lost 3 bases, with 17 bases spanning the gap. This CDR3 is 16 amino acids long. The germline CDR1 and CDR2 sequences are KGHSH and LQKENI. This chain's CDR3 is CASSPKVRNREETQYF. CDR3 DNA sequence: TGTGCCAGCTCACCCAAAGTGAGAAACCGTGAAGAGACCCAGTACTTC.

CDR3 residues: CASSTLANTGELFF. In nucleotides, the CDR3 is TGTGCCAGCAGCACTCTAGCGAACACCGGGGAGCTGTTTTTT. This chain joins TRBV6-2 or TRBV6-3 and TRBJ2-2; D unresolved. Germline CDR1 MNHEY, CDR2 SVGEGT. The CDR3 has 14 amino acids. Deletions cut 6 bases from V and 0 bases from J, with 8 bases between.

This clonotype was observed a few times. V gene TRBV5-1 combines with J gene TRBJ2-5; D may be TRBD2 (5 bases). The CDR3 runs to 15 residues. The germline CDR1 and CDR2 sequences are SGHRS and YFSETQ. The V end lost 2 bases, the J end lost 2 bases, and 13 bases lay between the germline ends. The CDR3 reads CASSFGGSGQETQYF. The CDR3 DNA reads TGCGCCAGCAGCTTCGGCGGGTCCGGACAAGAGACCCAGTACTTC.

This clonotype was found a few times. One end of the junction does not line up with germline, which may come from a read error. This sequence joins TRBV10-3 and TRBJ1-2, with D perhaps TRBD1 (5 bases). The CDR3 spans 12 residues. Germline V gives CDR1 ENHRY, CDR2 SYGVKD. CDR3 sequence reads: CAISGGTGWAYF. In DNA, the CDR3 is TGTGCCATCAGCGGGGGGACCGGTTGGGCCTACTTC.

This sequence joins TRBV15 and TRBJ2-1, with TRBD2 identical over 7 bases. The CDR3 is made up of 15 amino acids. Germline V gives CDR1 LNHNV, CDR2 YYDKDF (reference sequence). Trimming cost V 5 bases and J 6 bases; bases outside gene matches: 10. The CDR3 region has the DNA TGTGCCACCAGCCAGGGAGGGCCGAAAATCAATGAGCAGTTCTTC. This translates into CATSQGGPKINEQFF. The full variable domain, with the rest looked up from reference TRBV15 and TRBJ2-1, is DAMVIQNPRYQVTQFGKPVTLSCSQTLNHNVMYWYQQKSSQAPKLLFHYYDKDFNNEADTPDNFQSRRPNTSFCFLDIRSPGLGDTAMYLCATSQGGPKINEQFFGPGTRLTVL.

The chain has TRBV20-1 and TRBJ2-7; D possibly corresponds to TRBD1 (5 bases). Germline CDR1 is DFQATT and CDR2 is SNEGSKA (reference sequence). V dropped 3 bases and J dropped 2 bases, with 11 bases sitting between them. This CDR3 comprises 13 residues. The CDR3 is CSARGRVPYEQYV. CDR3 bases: TGCAGTGCTAGGGGCAGGGTCCCCTACGAGCAGTACGTC.

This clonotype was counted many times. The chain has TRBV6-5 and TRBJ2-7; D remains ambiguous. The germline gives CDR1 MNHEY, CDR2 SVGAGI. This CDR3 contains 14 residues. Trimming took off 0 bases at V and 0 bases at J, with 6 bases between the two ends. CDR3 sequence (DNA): TGTGCCAGCAGTTACTCGAGGAACTCCTACGAGCAGTACGTC. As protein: CASSYSRNSYEQYV.

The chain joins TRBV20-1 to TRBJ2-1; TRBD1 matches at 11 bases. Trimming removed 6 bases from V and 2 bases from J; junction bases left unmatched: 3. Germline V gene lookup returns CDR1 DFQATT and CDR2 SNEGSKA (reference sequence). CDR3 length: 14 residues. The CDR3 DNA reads TGCAGTGCCCGGACAGGGGGCCCCTACAATGAGCAGTTCTTC. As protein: CSARTGGPYNEQFF.

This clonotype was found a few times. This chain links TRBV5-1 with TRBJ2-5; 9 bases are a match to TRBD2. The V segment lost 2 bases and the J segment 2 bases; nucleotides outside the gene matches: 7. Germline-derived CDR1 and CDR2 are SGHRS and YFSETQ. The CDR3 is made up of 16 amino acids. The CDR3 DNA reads TGCGCCAGCAGCTTACCGGGGCTAGCGGGGCAAGAGACCCAGTACTTC. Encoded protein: CASSLPGLAGQETQYF.

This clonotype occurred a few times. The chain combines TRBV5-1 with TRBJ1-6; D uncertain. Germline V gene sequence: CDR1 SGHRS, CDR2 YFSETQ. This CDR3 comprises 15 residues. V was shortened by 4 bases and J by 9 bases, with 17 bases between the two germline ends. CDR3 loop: CASSASTDKSSPLHF. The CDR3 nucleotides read TGCGCCAGCAGCGCCTCCACTGACAAAAGTTCACCCCTCCACTTT.